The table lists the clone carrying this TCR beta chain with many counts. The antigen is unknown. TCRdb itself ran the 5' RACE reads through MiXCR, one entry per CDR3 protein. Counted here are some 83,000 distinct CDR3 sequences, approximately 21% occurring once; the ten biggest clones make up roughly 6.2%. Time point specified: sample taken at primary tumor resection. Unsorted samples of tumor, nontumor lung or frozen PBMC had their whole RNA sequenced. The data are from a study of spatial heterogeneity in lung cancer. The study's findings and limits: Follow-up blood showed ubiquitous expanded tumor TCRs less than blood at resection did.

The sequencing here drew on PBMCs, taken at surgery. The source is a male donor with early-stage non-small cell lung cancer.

This chain's CDR3 is CASSSTGGTEAFF. The CDR3 nucleotides read TGCGCCAGCAGCTCTACAGGGGGGACTGAAGCTTTCTTT. The chain recombines TRBV5-1 with TRBJ1-1; the match to TRBD1 covers 8 bases. Germline V CDR1 and CDR2: SGHRS, YFSETQ. Trimming at V came to 3 bases and at J to 5 bases, leaving 3 bases not matched to a gene. The CDR3 runs 13 residues.